These 21 T cell receptor beta chains originate from one sample sequenced in a study of T-cell reconstitution after alpha-beta-depleted transplantation in children. Unique molecular identifiers were used to barcode this TCRbeta library. TCRdb passed the PCR reads through MiXCR, listing each CDR3 protein once. The data contain some 600,000 distinct CDR3 sequences, 13% of them singletons. Specimen: PBMCs, mostly from graft donor cells, collected 360 days after TCRalphabeta/CD19-depleted stem cell transplant. The receptors were gathered from a male patient under 18 who had a stem cell transplant for acute myeloid leukemia, so the T cells may come from the graft donor.

The chain combines TRBV28 with TRBJ1-2; D is undetermined. Trimming took off 3 bases at V and 8 bases at J, with 10 bases between the two ends. The germline V gene has CDR1 MDHEN and CDR2 SYDVKM. CDR3 size: 12 residues. The CDR3 DNA follows: TGTGCCAGCAGTTTTGCCGGTTTGGGCTACACCTTC. Protein product: CASSFAGLGYTF.

The chain couples TRBV7-9 to TRBJ1-1; D not certain. CDR3 length equals 13 residues. The V gene's germline CDR1 is SEHNR and CDR2 FQNEAQ (reference sequence). Trimming took off 5 bases at V and 3 bases at J, with 10 bases between the two ends. CDR3 sequence reads: CASSGILDTEAFF. Written as DNA, the CDR3 is TGTGCCAGCAGCGGTATTTTGGACACTGAAGCTTTCTTT.

The rearrangement joins TRBV5-4 to TRBJ1-6; possible D gene TRBD1, 5 bases. This CDR3 spans 17 amino acids. Germline lookup yields CDR1 SGHNT and CDR2 YYREEE (reference sequence). V was cut by 0 bases and J by 9 bases, with 19 bases left in between. The CDR3 DNA sequence: TGTGCCAGCAGCTTGGACATCCTTAAGGGGTCGGGTTCACCCCTCCACTTT. Its protein product is CASSLDILKGSGSPLHF. The whole variable domain, filled in from reference TRBV5-4 and TRBJ1-6, reads ETGVTQSPTHLIKTRGQQVTLRCSSQSGHNTVSWYQQALGQGPQFIFQYYREEENGRGNFPPRFSGLQFPNYSSELNVNALELDDSALYLCASSLDILKGSGSPLHFGNGTRLTVT.

This clonotype was observed a few times. CDR3 protein: CASSPRTNPYEQYF. CDR3 in DNA: TGTGCCAGCTCACCAAGGACAAACCCCTACGAGCAGTACTTC. The chain employs TRBV18 and TRBJ2-7, with a possible D match to TRBD1 (5 bases). Trimming pared 2 bases from V and 2 bases from J, leaving 10 bases between. From germline, CDR1 is KGHSH and CDR2 LQKENI. The CDR3 covers 14 residues.

The rearrangement uses TRBV5-1 and TRBJ2-7; the D gene is possibly TRBD1 (7 bases). With 4 bases removed from V and 4 bases from J, the gap between germline ends came to 15 bases. The germline CDR1 and CDR2 sequences are SGHRS and YFSETQ. The CDR3 consists of 14 residues. As DNA, the CDR3 is TGCGCCAGCAGCGGAGGGACAGACTTTTACGAGCAGTACTTC. This encodes CASSGGTDFYEQYF.

The chain is built from TRBV5-6 and TRBJ2-1; D is perhaps TRBD1 or TRBD2 (5 bases each). The CDR3 extends over 19 amino acids. The ends were cut back, 0 bases at V and 5 bases at J, with 24 bases in the middle. Germline assignment: CDR1 SGHDT and CDR2 YYEEEE. CDR3 sequence reads: CASSLAKGTGLLDDNEQFF. In DNA, the CDR3 is TGTGCCAGCAGCTTGGCCAAGGGGACGGGGTTATTGGACGACAATGAGCAGTTCTTC.

The chain recombines TRBV3-1 with TRBJ2-3; 10 nucleotides align to TRBD2. The CDR3 contains 17 residues. V trimming: 1 base; J trimming: 1 base; junction bases outside the gene matches: 5. CDR1 is LGHDT, CDR2 YNNKEL, per germline (reference sequence). The CDR3 spells CASSQVGGTSGTDTQYF. The CDR3 DNA reads TGTGCCAGCAGCCAAGTGGGGGGGACTAGCGGCACAGATACGCAGTATTTT.

In this sample, this clonotype turned up a few times. The J gene is TRBJ1-2, the V gene TRBV6-2 or TRBV6-3; the D is unclear. This CDR3 has 12 amino acids. The germline V and J ends were trimmed by 2 bases and 8 bases, with 9 bases remaining between them. CDR1 and CDR2 from the germline V gene are MNHEY and SVGEGT. This CDR3 is CASSYPQYGYTF. The CDR3 DNA reads TGTGCCAGCAGTTACCCACAATACGGCTACACCTTC.

This clonotype was seen a few times. The junction does not match germline at one end; this may be a read error. The chain joins TRBV2 to TRBJ2-1, with 11 nucleotides matching TRBD1. The V gene's germline CDR1 is SNHLY and CDR2 FYNNEI. The length of the CDR3 is 16 residues. The CDR3: CASSEEGQGAYNEQFF. The CDR3 nucleotides read TGTGCCAGCAGCGAAGAAGGACAGGGGGCGTACAATGAGCAGTTCTTC.

This chain joins TRBV5-1 and TRBJ2-7; D is unclear. V lost 7 bases and J 5 bases, leaving 22 bases between the germline ends. Germline CDR1 SGHRS, CDR2 YFSETQ. CDR3 length equals 15 residues. CDR3 in DNA: TGCGCCAGCCATAGCTCCACAGTCCTACCTAACGAGCAGTACTTC. Amino acids: CASHSSTVLPNEQYF.

This clonotype was counted many times. The V and J genes are TRBV9 and TRBJ2-1; TRBD2 matches at 11 bases. The CDR3 extends over 16 amino acids. J gave up 5 bases and V 3 bases, and 7 bases lay outside the gene matches. Germline CDR1 SGDLS, CDR2 YYNGEE. The CDR3 bases are TGTGCCAGCAGCGGACGACTAGCGGGACCTAACAATGAGCAGTTCTTC. Translated, it gives CASSGRLAGPNNEQFF.

Only a few counts were recorded for this clonotype. This chain connects TRBV29-1 to TRBJ1-5, with D possibly matching TRBD1 (6 bases). Germline V gives CDR1 SQVTM, CDR2 ANQGSEA. V lost 6 bases and J lost 7, with 16 bases in between. The CDR3 contains 13 residues. The DNA of the CDR3 is TGCAGCGTCGGAGCAGGGGATGAGCAGCCCCAGCATTTT. Translation gives CSVGAGDEQPQHF.

There are a few counts of this clonotype. V is TRBV27 and J is TRBJ2-1, with 9 bases aligning to TRBD1. Germline V gene lookup returns CDR1 MNHEY and CDR2 SMNVEV (reference sequence). The length of the CDR3 is 13 residues. V dropped 10 bases and J dropped 3; count of bases not matched to a gene: 4. CDR3 in amino acids: CAIAGQGYNEQFF. For the CDR3, the DNA is TGTGCCATCGCGGGACAGGGCTACAATGAGCAGTTCTTC.

This clonotype was recorded many times. V usage is TRBV18 and J usage is TRBJ2-3; 8 bases are a match to TRBD2. Germline CDR1 is KGHSH and CDR2 is LQKENI. The J segment lost 6 bases and the V segment lost 0 bases, leaving 5 bases of the junction unmatched. This CDR3 region has 15 residues. This CDR3 reads CASSPPSGRVDTQYF. The CDR3 coding sequence is TGTGCCAGCTCACCACCGAGCGGGAGAGTCGATACGCAGTATTTT. The full variable domain, in which reference TRBV18 and TRBJ2-3 provide the parts outside the CDR3, is NAGVMQNPRHLVRRRGQEARLRCSPMKGHSHVYWYRQLPEEGLKFMVYLQKENIIDESGMPKERFSAEFPKEGPSILRIQQVVRGDSAAYFCASSPPSGRVDTQYFGPGTRLTVL.

V and J are TRBV20-1 and TRBJ2-6; D is unclear. Deletions cut 6 bases from V and 0 bases from J, with 9 bases between. Germline values: CDR1 DFQATT, CDR2 SNEGSKA (reference sequence). CDR3 length equals 14 residues. CDR3 amino acids: CSARRVSGANVLTF. CDR3 nucleotide sequence: TGCAGTGCCAGAAGGGTCTCTGGGGCCAACGTCCTGACTTTC.

This chain joins TRBV29-1 and TRBJ2-5; 8 bases align to TRBD1. CDR3 length: 13 amino acids. The ends lost 6 bases at V and 4 bases at J; junction bases unmatched: 7. CDR1 and CDR2 (germline): SQVTM, ANQGSEA. The CDR3 region is CSVTATGAETQYF. The CDR3 coding sequence is TGCAGCGTGACCGCGACAGGGGCAGAGACCCAGTACTTC.

This chain uses TRBV11-2 with TRBJ2-5; maybe TRBD2 (5 bases). V shed 0 bases and J shed 5 bases, with 16 bases lying between them. This CDR3 spans 16 amino acids. CDR1 is SGHAT and CDR2 is FQNNGV in the germline V gene. For the CDR3, the DNA is TGTGCCAGCAGCTTAGATCTGGGCTGGGAGAGGGAGACCCAGTACTTC. This sequence encodes CASSLDLGWERETQYF.

The sample holds a few counts of this clonotype. The chain links TRBV7-9 to TRBJ2-5, with TRBD2 matching over 9 bases. The CDR3 is 16 residues long. Trimming at V came to 4 bases and at J to 0 bases, leaving 6 bases not matched to a gene. Germline loops: CDR1 SEHNR, CDR2 FQNEAQ (reference sequence). The CDR3 nucleotides read TGTGCCAGCAGCTCCCGACTAGCGGAGTACCAAGAGACCCAGTACTTC. It codes for CASSSRLAEYQETQYF.

This clonotype was counted only a few times. CDR3 coding DNA: TGTGCCAGCAGTTTGTGGTCTAGCAAAATGAATGAGCAGTTCTTC. Its translation: CASSLWSSKMNEQFF. The chain has TRBV28 and TRBJ2-1; weak D call: TRBD2 (5 bases). Per the germline V gene, CDR1 is MDHEN and CDR2 is SYDVKM. The V end lost 3 bases, the J end lost 7 bases, and 16 bases lay between the germline ends. This CDR3 spans 15 amino acids. Full variable domain (outside the CDR3, taken from reference TRBV28 and TRBJ2-1): DVKVTQSSRYLVKRTGEKVFLECVQDMDHENMFWYRQDPGLGLRLIYFSYDVKMKEKGDIPEGYSVSREKKERFSLILESASTNQTSMYLCASSLWSSKMNEQFFGPGTRLTVL.

This clonotype occurred a few times. The gene calls are TRBV11-2 and TRBJ2-3; D ambiguous. Germline V CDR1 and CDR2: SGHAT, FQNNGV. The V gene lost 3 bases and the J gene lost 0 bases, with 13 bases spanning the gap. There are 16 residues in the CDR3. CDR3 loop: CASSLGPLVSTDTQYF. CDR3 nucleotide sequence: TGTGCCAGCAGCTTGGGTCCTTTAGTCAGCACAGATACGCAGTATTTT.

This clonotype was detected a few times. The chain recombines TRBV29-1 with TRBJ1-5; D perhaps matches TRBD1 (6 bases). The CDR3 has 13 residues. V lost 4 bases and J 0 bases, leaving 7 bases between the germline ends. The germline CDR1 and CDR2 sequences are SQVTM and ANQGSEA. The CDR3 sequence: CSVGRGSNQPQHF. The CDR3 DNA reads as TGCAGCGTTGGCAGGGGTAGCAATCAGCCCCAGCATTTT.